Listed here are 10 T cell receptor beta chains from one sample, sequenced in a study of CD8 T cells in ankylosing spondylitis. TCRdb called the 5' RACE reads again in MiXCR, with one record for every CDR3 protein. This repertoire shows 200,000 or so distinct CDR3 sequences, around a quarter found once; its top ten account for 5% to 8%. Sample: blood, either unsorted or a sorted T cell fraction (not recorded which). These receptors originate from a male donor with ankylosing spondylitis or in good health (not recorded which).

The gene calls are TRBV24-1 and TRBJ2-3; 8 bases agree with TRBD2. CDR1 and CDR2 from the germline V gene are KGHDR and SFDVKD. The V segment lost 4 bases and the J segment 5 bases; nucleotides outside the gene matches: 7. There are 15 residues in the CDR3. The CDR3 nucleotides are TGTGCCACCAGTGACCCTAGCGGGCCCGGAGATACGCAGTATTTT. It translates to CATSDPSGPGDTQYF.

This clonotype has more than one count but fewer than ten. The rearrangement links TRBV6-5 to TRBJ1-1; TRBD1 agrees at 7 bases. The germline V gene encodes CDR1 MNHEY and CDR2 SVGAGI. The CDR3 is made up of 14 amino acids. V shed 3 bases, J shed 4 bases, and the junction held 5 bases outside the gene matches. The CDR3 reads CASSYDRAVTEAFF. The CDR3 bases are TGTGCCAGCAGTTATGACAGGGCGGTCACTGAAGCTTTCTTT.

The chain links TRBV20-1 to TRBJ2-1; 7 bases fit TRBD2. After removal of 6 bases from V and 9 bases from J, the junction contained 8 bases not matched to a gene. This CDR3 comprises 12 residues. Germline lookup yields CDR1 DFQATT and CDR2 SNEGSKA (reference sequence). CDR3 amino acids: CSALRPGGEQFF. The CDR3 DNA follows: TGCAGTGCCCTACGCCCGGGGGGTGAGCAGTTCTTC.

The V gene is TRBV12-5, the J gene TRBJ2-3; 12 bases map to TRBD2. V trimming: 7 bases; J trimming: 0 bases; junction bases outside the gene matches: 8. Per the germline V gene, CDR1 is LGHNT and CDR2 is FRNRAP. There are 17 residues in the CDR3. The CDR3 sequence: CASVRLAGVVSTDTQYF. The CDR3 nucleotides are TGTGCTAGTGTACGACTAGCGGGAGTCGTGAGCACAGATACGCAGTATTTT.

This clonotype was observed many times. The CDR3 reads CASSLFRDRVSEQFF. The CDR3 DNA is TGTGCCAGCTCACTATTCCGGGACAGGGTGAGTGAGCAGTTCTTC. The genes are TRBV18 and TRBJ2-1; 9 positions agree with TRBD1. The V gene's germline CDR1 is KGHSH and CDR2 LQKENI. The CDR3 is 15 residues long. V was pared by 4 bases and J by 9 bases, with 10 bases of the junction left unmatched.

This clonotype was seen repeatedly, ten times or more. The gene calls are TRBV29-1 and TRBJ1-1, with D uncertain. The CDR3 is 12 amino acids. Germline values: CDR1 SQVTM, CDR2 ANQGSEA. Between the trimmed V and J ends, which lost 3 bases and 3 bases, there was a span of 8 bases. In DNA, the CDR3 is TGCAGCGTTGATGGGGAATACACTGAAGCTTTCTTT. It codes for CSVDGEYTEAFF.

About this clonotype itself: This may come from a read error, since a much larger clone is one base off. The chain is built from TRBV7-2 and TRBJ2-1; TRBD2 matches 10 bases. Germline assignment: CDR1 SGHTA and CDR2 FQGNSA. CDR3 length: 15 residues. CDR3 bases: TGTGCCAGCAGCCGTACTAGCGGGATTCACAATAAGCAGTTCTTC. Protein: CASSRTSGIHNKQFF.

This clonotype was seen repeatedly, ten times or more. The chain links TRBV7-6 to TRBJ2-3, with D perhaps TRBD1 (5 bases). The CDR3 contains 15 residues. V lost 5 bases and J lost 5, with 17 bases in between. Per the germline V gene, CDR1 is SGHVS and CDR2 is FNYEAQ. The CDR3 sequence is CASSRTFVGRDTQYF. CDR3 sequence (DNA): TGTGCCAGCAGCCGGACGTTTGTGGGGCGAGATACGCAGTATTTT.

V usage is TRBV9 and J usage is TRBJ2-1; TRBD2 aligns across 8 bases. CDR3 size: 16 residues. The V gene's germline CDR1 is SGDLS and CDR2 YYNGEE. V shed 0 bases and J 1 base; nucleotides not matched to a gene: 3. DNA for the CDR3: TGTGCCAGCAGCGTAGAGGGACTAGGATCCTACAATGAGCAGTTCTTC. Its translation: CASSVEGLGSYNEQFF.

This clonotype occurred many times. The rearrangement joins TRBV5-6 to TRBJ2-3, with 11 nucleotides matching TRBD1. CDR3 size: 16 residues. Germline V gene data show CDR1 as SGHDT and CDR2 as YYEEEE. After removal of 0 bases from V and 5 bases from J, the junction contained 5 bases not matched to a gene. CDR3 sequence (DNA): TGTGCCAGCAGCTTGGTCGGACAGGGGGCTGGAGATACGCAGTATTTT. Protein sequence: CASSLVGQGAGDTQYF.